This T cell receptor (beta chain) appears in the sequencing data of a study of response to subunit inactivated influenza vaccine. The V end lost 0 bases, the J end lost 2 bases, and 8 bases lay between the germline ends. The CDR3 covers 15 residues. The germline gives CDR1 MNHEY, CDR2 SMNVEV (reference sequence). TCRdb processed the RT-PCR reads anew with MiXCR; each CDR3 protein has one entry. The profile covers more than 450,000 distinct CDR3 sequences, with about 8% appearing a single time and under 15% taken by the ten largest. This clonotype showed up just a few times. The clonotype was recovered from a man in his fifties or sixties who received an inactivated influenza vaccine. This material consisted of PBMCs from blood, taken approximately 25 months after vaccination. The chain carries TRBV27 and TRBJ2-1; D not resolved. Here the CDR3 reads CASSLSAGTYNEQFF. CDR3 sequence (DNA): TGTGCCAGCAGTTTATCAGCTGGGACCTACAATGAGCAGTTCTTC.